This entry features one T cell receptor beta chain sequence. Its antigen is still unknown. These data come from a study of identical twins. TCRdb recomputed calls from the 5' RACE reads with MiXCR, one row per CDR3 protein. The table lists around 490,000 distinct CDR3 sequences, over 12% of them singletons, with less than 0.5% in the top ten. Broader study findings: Out-of-frame beta sequences exhibited a weaker degree of excess twin sharing. The same donors were not followed; conclusions instead depended on cross-sectional statistical analysis.

These records were also assigned to another study, of yellow fever vaccine responses in identical twins.

Sequenced sample: CD4+ T cells sorted from blood. The sequence came from a woman between 18 and 29 years old in good health.

In nucleotides, the CDR3 is TGTGCCAGCAGTAGATGGGACGGGTACAATGAGCAGTTCTTC. It codes for CASSRWDGYNEQFF. The chain recombines TRBV28 with TRBJ2-1, with D perhaps assigned TRBD1 or TRBD2 (5 bases each). Trimming removed 5 bases from V and 4 bases from J, with 12 bases in between. The germline V gene encodes CDR1 MDHEN and CDR2 SYDVKM. The CDR3 consists of 14 residues.